Listed below are T cell receptor beta chains from one sample, sequenced in a study of breast tumors, draining lymph nodes, adjacent tissues. One entry per CDR3 protein results from TCRdb running MiXCR on the multiplex PCR reads. The sample includes fewer than 200,000 distinct CDR3 sequences, roughly a third seen only once; the top ten take around 4.1%. Sequenced material: axillary lymph node tissue. These receptors were taken from a female donor with breast cancer. Some clones in this sample may be carry-over from other donors' samples. Each CDR3 is given with its conserved first and last residue. The D gene is left open where the match is weak. Clone size is stated in some rows and not others, as once, few, many or a class when expanded.

j_call	v_call	clone_size	d_call	cdr3_nt	cdr3_aa
TRBJ1-5	TRBV15	.	TRBD1	TGTGCCACCAGCAGAGAACAGGGGGACGGCAATCAGCCCCAGCATTTT	CATSREQGDGNQPQHF
TRBJ2-7	TRBV4-1	many	.	TGCGCCAGCAGCCAAGTCCCCTATGTTGAGGCCAACTACGAGCAGTACTTC	CASSQVPYVEANYEQYF
TRBJ1-5	TRBV24-1	.	.	TGTGCCACCAGTGACCGGCGGCTAGCGGGAGACATGAGGAATGAGTGGCCCCAGCATTTT	CATSDRRLAGDMRNEWPQHF
TRBJ2-3	TRBV4-2	many	.	TGTGCCAGCAGCCCCAGGGTTTCTAGCACAGATACGCAGTATTTT	CASSPRVSSTDTQYF
TRBJ1-1	TRBV18	.	TRBD1	TGTGCCAGCTCACCACCAAACCGGGACAGCGATGAAGCTTTCTTT	CASSPPNRDSDEAFF
TRBJ2-3	TRBV2	many	.	TGTGCCAGCAGTGAATTGGCCTATTCAAGCACAGATACGCAGTATTTT	CASSELAYSSTDTQYF
TRBJ1-2	TRBV30	many	.	TGTGCCTGTTCTACGAGGGGCTACACCTTC	CACSTRGYTF
TRBJ2-3	TRBV10-1	.	TRBD2	TGCGCCAGCAGCCGAAGCGGGGGGGAAGATACGCAGTATTTT	CASSRSGGEDTQYF
TRBJ2-1	TRBV19	.	.	TGTGCCAGTAGTATAGATCTTGAGGAGAGCTCCTACAATGAGCAGTTCTTC	CASSIDLEESSYNEQFF
TRBJ2-2	TRBV28	.	.	TGTGCCACGCAGGGGGGTGGGAGGAGGAACACCGGGGAGCTGTTTTTT	CATQGGGRRNTGELFF
TRBJ2-3	TRBV6-6	many	TRBD2	TGTGCCAGCAGTCACTCGGCTAGCGGGGGGCCCGATACGCAGTATTTT	CASSHSASGGPDTQYF
TRBJ1-6	TRBV4-1	many	.	TGCGCCAGCAGCCACCCCCAGACAGGTTCACCCCTCCACTTT	CASSHPQTGSPLHF
TRBJ2-3	TRBV27	many	TRBD2	TGTGCCAGCAGTTTACCCAGCGGGGGCACAGATACGCAGTATTTT	CASSLPSGGTDTQYF
TRBJ1-4	TRBV11-2	many	.	TGTGCCAGCAGCTTAGAGTGGGGCGCGGAACTGTTTTTT	CASSLEWGAELFF
TRBJ2-5	TRBV12-3/TRBV12-4	many	.	TGTGCCAGCATAAAAGCAGGTGGAGAGACCCAGTACTTC	CASIKAGGETQYF
TRBJ1-2	TRBV20-1	.	.	TGCAGTGCTAGTCCGGGGGCTGGTTCCTACACCTTC	CSASPGAGSYTF
TRBJ2-1	TRBV6-2/TRBV6-3	once	.	TGTGCCAGCAGTTATCGATCTGGGGCCTACAATGAGCAGTTCTTC	CASSYRSGAYNEQFF
TRBJ2-7	TRBV7-2	many	TRBD1	TGTGCCAGCAGCTTAACAACAGGGGATTACGAGCAGTACTTC	CASSLTTGDYEQYF
TRBJ2-2	TRBV20-1	once	.	TGCAGTGCTAGAGATCCCTCGTGGGAGCTGTTTTTT	CSARDPSWELFF
TRBJ1-4	TRBV7-2	.	TRBD1	TGTGCCAGCAGCCGCACCCAACACAGGGGGCTGAGTGAAAAACTGTTTTTT	CASSRTQHRGLSEKLFF
TRBJ1-6	TRBV4-2	.	.	TGTGCCAGCAGCCAGCCGGCAGGGAATTCACCCCTCCACTTT	CASSQPAGNSPLHF
TRBJ2-5	TRBV19	.	TRBD2	TGTGCCAGTAGTATCCGAGGTAGCGGGGGGTTACAAGAGACCCAGTCCTTC	CASSIRGSGGLQETQSF
TRBJ2-7	TRBV6-5	many	.	TGTGCCAGCTCGGGGTGGGAGAGTAAGGTGCAGTACTTC	CASSGWESKVQYF
TRBJ1-5	TRBV6-6	once	.	TGTGCCGGCAGTGGGGGGGCGGGGTTACGGCCTCAGCCCCAGCATTTT	CAGSGGAGLRPQPQHF
TRBJ2-3	TRBV7-7	many	TRBD1	TGTGCTAGCAGCCCTGGGACAGTATCTAGCACAGATACGCAGTATTTT	CASSPGTVSSTDTQYF
TRBJ1-2	TRBV12-3/TRBV12-4	.	.	TGTGCCAGCAGTTTGGGGGGAGGATTTAACTATGGCTACACCTTC	CASSLGGGFNYGYTF
TRBJ2-3	TRBV28	once	.	TGTGCCAGCAGCCATGGCGGGGTTTTAGCGGCCACAGATACGCAGTATTTT	CASSHGGVLAATDTQYF
TRBJ2-2	TRBV6-5	.	TRBD1	TGTGCCAGCAGTCACCGGACAGGCAACACCGGGGAGCTGTTTTTT	CASSHRTGNTGELFF
TRBJ2-3	TRBV2	many	.	TGTGCCGGTCATTCGGGACTTAGCACAGATACGCAGTATTTT	CAGHSGLSTDTQYF
TRBJ1-2	TRBV6-6	.	.	TGTGCCAGCAGTCCTGACTGGGGGATCTATGGCTACACCTTC	CASSPDWGIYGYTF
TRBJ1-4	TRBV7-9	many	.	TGTGCCAGCAGCAACCGGGACCTTGCAACTAATGAAAAACTGTTTTTT	CASSNRDLATNEKLFF
TRBJ1-5	TRBV15	.	.	TGTGCCGACCCGTTGCGGGGCCGGGGCAATCAGCCCCAGCATTTT	CADPLRGRGNQPQHF
TRBJ1-1	TRBV29-1	few	TRBD1	TGCAGCCTAACCAGGACAGGATTCACGAACACTGAAGCTTTCTTT	CSLTRTGFTNTEAFF
TRBJ2-7	TRBV20-1	many	TRBD2	TGCAGTGCTAGAGGGGGACTAACCTACGAGCAGTACTTC	CSARGGLTYEQYF
TRBJ1-1	TRBV6-5	.	.	TGTGCCAGCACCTTAGAGTTGAACACTGAAGCTTTCTTT	CASTLELNTEAFF
TRBJ1-1	TRBV29-1	many	TRBD1	TGCAGCGTTTTCAAGGGGGCGGTGAACACTGAAGCTTTCTTT	CSVFKGAVNTEAFF
TRBJ2-7	TRBV20-1	.	.	TGCAGTGCTAGAGACGGGATTGCAGCTCCGTGCTCCTACGAGCAGTACTTC	CSARDGIAAPCSYEQYF
TRBJ1-3	TRBV12-3/TRBV12-4	many	.	TGTGCCAGCAGTCAACAGGGTGCTGGAAACACCATATATTTT	CASSQQGAGNTIYF
TRBJ2-1	TRBV5-6	many	TRBD2	TGTGCCAGCAGCAGGACTAGCGGGTATTACAATGAGCAGTTCTTC	CASSRTSGYYNEQFF
TRBJ1-2	TRBV13	many	.	TGTGCCAGCAGCTTCCTTGCGAATGGCTACACCTTC	CASSFLANGYTF
TRBJ2-2	TRBV28	.	TRBD1	TGTGCCAGCAGTTTAATCGGGACAGCCGATACCGGGGAGCTGTTTTTT	CASSLIGTADTGELFF
TRBJ2-5	TRBV29-1	many	.	TGCAGCGTTGGACAGCAAGAGACCCAGTACTTC	CSVGQQETQYF
TRBJ2-7	TRBV10-3	.	TRBD1	TGTGCCATCGCTAGGGATAGGACAGGCTACGAGCAGTACTTC	CAIARDRTGYEQYF
TRBJ1-2	TRBV27	.	TRBD1	TGTGCCAGCACCTTACTCGGACAGGGAGGGCTAACTAACTATGGCTACACCTTC	CASTLLGQGGLTNYGYTF
TRBJ2-7	TRBV11-1	few	TRBD2	TGTGCCAGCAGCTTAGACCCGCCTGCTAGCGGGGGTTTGTGGGCCCACGAGCAGTACTTC	CASSLDPPASGGLWAHEQYF
TRBJ2-1	TRBV7-2	.	TRBD1	TGTGCCAGCAGCTTAGCGGCAGGGGGCTTGTATGAGCAGTTCTTC	CASSLAAGGLYEQFF
TRBJ2-7	TRBV9	many	.	TGTGCCAGCAGCGTAGCTCCGGGGCCCTCCTACGAGCAGTACTTC	CASSVAPGPSYEQYF
TRBJ1-4	TRBV3-1	many	.	TGTGCCAGCAGCCATTCCGGGATCAATGAAAAACTGTTTTTT	CASSHSGINEKLFF
TRBJ2-5	TRBV6-6	.	TRBD2	TGTGCCAGCAGTTACGGCGGGGGGGCGGGAGAGACCCAGTACTTC	CASSYGGGAGETQYF
TRBJ1-1	TRBV29-1	.	.	TGCAGCGGAATGACAGGTTACATGAACACTGAAGCTTTCTTT	CSGMTGYMNTEAFF
TRBJ2-1	TRBV7-3	many	.	TGTGCCAGCAGCCCACCCGGGATTTTCTCCTACAATGAGCAGTTCTTC	CASSPPGIFSYNEQFF
TRBJ2-3	TRBV12-3/TRBV12-4	.	TRBD1	TGTGCCAGCAGCCTCGGGACAGTTTACAATGAGCAGTATTTT	CASSLGTVYNEQYF
TRBJ1-3	TRBV15	.	.	TGTGCCACCAGCAGAGCCCTTGGAGAGGGAAACACCATATATTTT	CATSRALGEGNTIYF
TRBJ2-1	TRBV7-2	many	.	TGTGCCAGCAGCTTAGGGAGGTTGCCGGAGCAGTTCTTC	CASSLGRLPEQFF